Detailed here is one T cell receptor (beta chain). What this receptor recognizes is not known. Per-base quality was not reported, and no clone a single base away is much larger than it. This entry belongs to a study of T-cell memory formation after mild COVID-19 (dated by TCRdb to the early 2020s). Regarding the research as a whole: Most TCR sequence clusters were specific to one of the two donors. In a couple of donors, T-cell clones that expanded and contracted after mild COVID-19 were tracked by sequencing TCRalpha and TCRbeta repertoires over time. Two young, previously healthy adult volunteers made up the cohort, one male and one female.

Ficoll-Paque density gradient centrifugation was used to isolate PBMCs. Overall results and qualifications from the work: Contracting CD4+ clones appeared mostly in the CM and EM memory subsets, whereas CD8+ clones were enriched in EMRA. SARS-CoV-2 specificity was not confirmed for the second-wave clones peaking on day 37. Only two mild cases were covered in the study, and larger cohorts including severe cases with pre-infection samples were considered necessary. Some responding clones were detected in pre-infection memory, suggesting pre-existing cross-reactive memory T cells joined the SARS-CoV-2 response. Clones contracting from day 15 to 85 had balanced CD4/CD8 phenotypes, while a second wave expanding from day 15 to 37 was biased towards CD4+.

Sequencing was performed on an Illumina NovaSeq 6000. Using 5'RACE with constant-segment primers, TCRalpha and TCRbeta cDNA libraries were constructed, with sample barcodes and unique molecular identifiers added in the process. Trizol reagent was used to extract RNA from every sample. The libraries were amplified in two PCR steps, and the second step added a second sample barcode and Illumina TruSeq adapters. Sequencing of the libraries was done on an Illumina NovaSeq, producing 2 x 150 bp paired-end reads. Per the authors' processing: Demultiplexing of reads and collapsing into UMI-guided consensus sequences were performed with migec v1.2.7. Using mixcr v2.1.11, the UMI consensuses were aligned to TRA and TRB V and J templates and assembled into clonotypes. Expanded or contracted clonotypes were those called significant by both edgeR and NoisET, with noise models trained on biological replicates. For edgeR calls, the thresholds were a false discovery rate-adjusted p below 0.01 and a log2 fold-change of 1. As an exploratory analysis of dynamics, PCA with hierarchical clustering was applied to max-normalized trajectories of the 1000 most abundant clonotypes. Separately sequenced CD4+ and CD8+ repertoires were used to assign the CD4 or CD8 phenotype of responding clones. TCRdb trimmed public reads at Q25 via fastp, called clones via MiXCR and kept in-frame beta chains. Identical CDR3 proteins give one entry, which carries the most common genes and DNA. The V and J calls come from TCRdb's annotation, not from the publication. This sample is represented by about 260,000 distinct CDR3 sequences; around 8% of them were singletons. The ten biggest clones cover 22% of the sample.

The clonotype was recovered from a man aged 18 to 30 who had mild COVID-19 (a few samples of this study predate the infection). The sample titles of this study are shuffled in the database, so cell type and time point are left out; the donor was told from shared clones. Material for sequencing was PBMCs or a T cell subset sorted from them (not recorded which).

The bases read TGCGCCAGCAGCTTGGTGGGGGGATCACCCCTCCACTTT. Its protein product is CASSLVGGSPLHF. The chain joins TRBV5-1 to TRBJ1-6; perhaps TRBD1 is the D gene, with 5 bases matching. Spanning cysteine to phenylalanine, the CDR3 consists of 13 amino acids. Of the read, only the CDR3 DNA is kept; its 39 bases are in frame from base 1. Relative to germline, V is 0 bases shorter and J is 10 bases shorter, with 8 bases between their ends. CDR1 and CDR2 were assigned from the germline V gene as SGHRS and YFSETQ.